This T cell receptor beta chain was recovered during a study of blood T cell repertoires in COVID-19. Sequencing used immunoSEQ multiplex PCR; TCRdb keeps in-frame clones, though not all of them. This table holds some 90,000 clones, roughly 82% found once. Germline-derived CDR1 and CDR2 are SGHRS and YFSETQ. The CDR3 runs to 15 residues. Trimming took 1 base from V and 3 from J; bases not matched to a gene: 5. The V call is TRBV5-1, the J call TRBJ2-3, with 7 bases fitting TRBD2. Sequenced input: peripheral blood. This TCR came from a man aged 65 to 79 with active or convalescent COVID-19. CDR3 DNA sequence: TGCGCCAGCAGCTTGACGCGGGGGTTGACAGATACGCAGTATTTT. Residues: CASSLTRGLTDTQYF.